The rows below give T cell receptor beta chains drawn from one sample of a study of T-cell memory formation after mild COVID-19. TCRdb reprocessed the 5' RACE reads with MiXCR, giving one entry per CDR3 protein. The profile shows about 340,000 distinct CDR3 sequences, under 25% of them singletons. The sample was PBMCs or a T cell subset sorted from them (not recorded which). These receptor sequences come from an adult woman who had mild COVID-19 (a few samples of this study predate the infection). Cell type and time point are not known. CDR3s include the opening cysteine and the closing phenylalanine or tryptophan. The D gene is left open where the match is weak. Expanded clones are given a class, and other clones once, few, many or no size at all.

>TRBJ1-1|-|14|-|TRBV29-1
TGCAGCGTTGTTGGAGGGAACGGGAACACTGAAGCTTTCTTT
CSVVGGNGNTEAFF
>TRBJ1-2|-|12|-|TRBV7-9
TGTGCCAGCAGCGCAACAGGATATGGCTACACCTTC
CASSATGYGYTF
>TRBJ1-2|TRBD1|16|-|TRBV29-1
TGCAGCGTTGTACCCGGGACAGGTTTATCCGGGACGGGCTACACCTTC
CSVVPGTGLSGTGYTF
>TRBJ1-1|TRBD1|12|-|TRBV6-2/TRBV6-3
TGTGCCAGCAGCTATGACAGGGGGCGCTGGCTCTTT
CASSYDRGRWLF
>TRBJ2-2|TRBD2|16|few|TRBV12-3/TRBV12-4
TGTGCCAGCAGCCTCGGGCGGGGGGCCAACACCGGGGAGCTGTTTTTT
CASSLGRGANTGELFF
>TRBJ1-6|-|13|few|TRBV6-1
TGTGCCAGCAGTGAGGCGATTAATTCACCCCTCCACTTT
CASSEAINSPLHF
>TRBJ2-5|-|14|few|TRBV7-6
TGTGCCAGCAGCCCAGTAGGGGGGCAAGAGACCCAGTACTTC
CASSPVGGQETQYF
>TRBJ2-3|TRBD2|14|few|TRBV29-1
TGCAGCGTTGCGGCGGGGGGTTTCACAGATACGCAGTATTTT
CSVAAGGFTDTQYF
>TRBJ1-5|TRBD1|15|few|TRBV30
TGTGCCTGGAGTTCCACCGGGACAGGGATCAAGCCCCAGCATTTT
CAWSSTGTGIKPQHF
>TRBJ2-7|TRBD1|14|many|TRBV30
TGTGCCTGGAGTACCGGGACAGGGTCCTACGAGCAGTACTTC
CAWSTGTGSYEQYF
>TRBJ2-1|-|13|many|TRBV6-1
TGTGCCAGCAGCTATGTAGGGGAAAATGAGCAGTTCTTC
CASSYVGENEQFF
>TRBJ2-3|-|15|few|TRBV5-1
TGCGCCAGCAGCCGAGTGGGGGATAGCACAGATACGCAGTATTTT
CASSRVGDSTDTQYF
>TRBJ2-2|-|12|few|TRBV9
TGTGCCAGCTCGTCGACCACCGGGGAGCTGTTTTTT
CASSSTTGELFF
>TRBJ1-2|-|12|-|TRBV12-3/TRBV12-4
TGTGCCAGCAGTTCGGTGAGCTATGGCTACACCTTC
CASSSVSYGYTF
>TRBJ2-1|TRBD2|15|few|TRBV5-4
TGTGCCAGCAGCTTCCATACTAGCGGGAGGGTCCCAATTATCTTC
CASSFHTSGRVPIIF
>TRBJ2-1|-|13|few|TRBV7-3
TGTGCCAGCAGCTTATCGGCTGTTAATGAGCAGTTCTTC
CASSLSAVNEQFF
>TRBJ2-1|TRBD2|16|-|TRBV9
TGTGCCAGCAGCGTAGATAGCGCGGGGGGTTACAATGAGCAGTTCTTC
CASSVDSAGGYNEQFF
>TRBJ2-7|TRBD2|13|few|TRBV12-3/TRBV12-4
TGTGCCAGCGGAGCGGGGGGGGCCTACGAGCAGTACTTC
CASGAGGAYEQYF
>TRBJ1-3|-|14|few|TRBV12-3/TRBV12-4
TGTGCCAGCAGTTCTCAGGGGCTCGGAAACACCATATATTTT
CASSSQGLGNTIYF
>TRBJ2-2|TRBD1|15|-|TRBV5-1
TGCGCCAGCAGCCTTCGGACAGGGGCAACCGGGGAGCTGTTTTTT
CASSLRTGATGELFF
>TRBJ2-5|-|12|-|TRBV10-3
TGTGCCATCAGTGAACCACAAGAGACCCAGTACTTC
CAISEPQETQYF
>TRBJ1-1|TRBD1|15|-|TRBV3-1
TGTGCCAGCAGAGATACAGGGGGCTCGTTCGCTGAAGCTTTCTTT
CASRDTGGSFAEAFF
>TRBJ2-2|TRBD2|17|few|TRBV7-2
TGTGCCAGCAGCCTCCCTGGGCTAGCGGGGGACACCGGGGAGCTGTTTTTT
CASSLPGLAGDTGELFF
>TRBJ2-4|TRBD2|17|few|TRBV12-3/TRBV12-4
TGTGCCAGCAGTTATTTCGGCGGGGGGGCAGCCAAAAACATTCAGTACTTC
CASSYFGGGAAKNIQYF
>TRBJ2-7|-|14|-|TRBV7-2
TGTGCCAGCAGCTCAGACCCTGGTCCCTACGAGCAGTACTTC
CASSSDPGPYEQYF
>TRBJ2-7|-|13|many|TRBV12-3/TRBV12-4
TGTGCCAGCAGCCCATTCGGGGATATGGAGCAGTACTTC
CASSPFGDMEQYF
>TRBJ2-7|-|12|-|TRBV7-9
TGTGCCAGCAGCAACCAGGGACACGAGCAGTACTTC
CASSNQGHEQYF
>TRBJ1-2|-|15|few|TRBV7-2
TGTGCCAGCAGCTTAGAAAGGCAGGCAGGAGCGGGCTACACCTTC
CASSLERQAGAGYTF
>TRBJ2-3|TRBD2|17|few|TRBV4-3
TGCGCCAGCAGCCAAGAACACAGCGGGGGGGTTGTGGATACGCAGTATTTT
CASSQEHSGGVVDTQYF
>TRBJ2-6|-|14|few|TRBV4-2
TGTGCCAGCAGCCAAGAAGGTGGGGCCAACGTCCTGACTTTC
CASSQEGGANVLTF
>TRBJ1-1|TRBD1|15|-|TRBV20-1
TGCAGTGCTAGCGACAGGGAGGGAATGAACACTGAAGCTTTCTTT
CSASDREGMNTEAFF
>TRBJ2-1|TRBD1|16|-|TRBV3-1
TGTGCCAGCAGCCAAGATGTGACAGGGGTATACAATGAGCAGTTCTTC
CASSQDVTGVYNEQFF
>TRBJ2-3|-|14|few|TRBV20-1
TGCAGTGCCACGGGAGCGGCTCGCACAGATACGCAGTATTTT
CSATGAARTDTQYF
>TRBJ1-1|-|11|-|TRBV5-1
TGCGCCAGCAGAAGCAGGGACACAGCTTTCTTT
CASRSRDTAFF
>TRBJ1-2|TRBD1|15|-|TRBV5-1
TGCGCCAGCAGCTTGGTGGCAGGGGGCGACTATGGCTACACCTTC
CASSLVAGGDYGYTF
>TRBJ2-3|-|15|few|TRBV7-9
TGTGCCAGCAGCTTAGCTTTAGCGGATTCAGATACGCAGTATTTT
CASSLALADSDTQYF
>TRBJ2-1|-|17|few|TRBV3-1
TGTGCCAGCAGCCAAGATGACGATGGGGGGACCTACAATGAGCAGTTCTTC
CASSQDDDGGTYNEQFF
>TRBJ2-2|-|16|few|TRBV7-3
TGTGCCAGCAGCTCGCAATCGGGACTGCGGACCGGGGAGCTGTTTTTT
CASSSQSGLRTGELFF
>TRBJ1-6|TRBD1|14|many|TRBV20-1
TGCAGTATTAGAGAGGAAAGGGACAGCTCACCCCTCCACTTT
CSIREERDSSPLHF
>TRBJ2-1|-|13|-|TRBV5-1
TGCGCCAGCGCGGGACTTCCTAACAATGAGCAGTTCTTC
CASAGLPNNEQFF
>TRBJ2-1|-|13|many|TRBV19
TGTGCCAGTAGTCTAGCGCCAGGCAATGAGCAGTTCTTC
CASSLAPGNEQFF
>TRBJ2-3|-|15|-|TRBV9
TGTGCCAGCAGCGGTCCTGTGACAGCCACAGATACGCAGTATTTT
CASSGPVTATDTQYF
>TRBJ2-3|TRBD2|14|-|TRBV2
TGTGCCAGCAGTGAAGGCGGGGGGATGGGTACGCAGTATTTT
CASSEGGGMGTQYF
>TRBJ2-7|TRBD1|15|-|TRBV5-5
TGTGCCAGCAGCTACAGGACAGGACCCTCCTACGAGCAGTACTTC
CASSYRTGPSYEQYF